The 32 T cell receptor beta chains given below trace back to one sample, sequenced in a study of a mutant IDH1 vaccine in newly diagnosed glioma. Their specific antigens are unknown. The time point is: week 5, during vaccination. Vaccination used 300 ug of mutant IDH1 20-mer peptide per dose, with topical imiquimod. Libraries were prepared by immunoSEQ multiplex PCR; TCRdb keeps only in-frame clonotypes and omits some of them. The table includes some 30,000 clones, about 90% detected once. The sample consisted of PBMCs, taken from a glioma patient whose treatment included an IDH1 peptide vaccine. These receptors were obtained from a man younger than 35 with glioma.

The chain recombines TRBV6-6 with TRBJ1-1, with a tentative D call TRBD1 (5 bases). The germline V gene has CDR1 MNHNY and CDR2 SVGAGI (reference sequence). CDR3 length equals 12 residues. V dropped 0 bases and J dropped 12 bases, with 11 bases sitting between them. In DNA form, the CDR3 reads TGTGCCAGCAGTTACTCAGAAGGGGCGTCTTTCTTT. As protein: CASSYSEGASFF.

The CDR3 loop is CASSLMSYSNQPQHF. The CDR3 DNA reads TGTGCCAGCAGCTTGATGAGCTATAGCAATCAGCCCCAGCATTTT. The chain links TRBV5-5 to TRBJ1-5; D is uncertain. Between the trimmed V and J ends, which lost 1 base and 0 bases, there was a span of 8 bases. Per the germline V gene, CDR1 is SGHKS and CDR2 is YYEKEE (reference sequence). This CDR3 has 15 residues.

This clone has just one count. This chain connects TRBV12-5 to TRBJ1-2, with D perhaps TRBD1 (5 bases). V dropped 6 bases and J dropped 7 bases, with 18 bases sitting between them. This CDR3 is built from 14 residues. From germline, CDR1 is LGHNT and CDR2 FRNRAP. CDR3 coding DNA: TGTGCTAGTGGCACCTGGGCGGGGGAGGGTGGCTACACCTTC. This encodes CASGTWAGEGGYTF.

The genes are TRBV5-1 and TRBJ2-5; D not resolved. This CDR3 spans 13 amino acids. Germline CDR1 is SGHRS and CDR2 is YFSETQ. The ends were cut back, 7 bases at V and 2 bases at J, with 12 bases in the middle. The CDR3 DNA reads as TGCGCCAGCCGTAGTGGGCGTCAAGAGACCCAGTACTTC. Its protein product is CASRSGRQETQYF.

This clone was counted only a few times. V and J are TRBV7-8 and TRBJ1-3, with TRBD1 matching over 8 bases. This CDR3 is 15 amino acids long. With 6 bases clipped from V and 0 bases from J, the junction kept 4 bases outside the gene matches. CDR1 is SGHVS and CDR2 is FQNEAQ in the germline V gene. For the CDR3, the DNA is TGTGCCAGCAGGCGGGACAGGCGCTCTGGAAACACCATATATTTT. This sequence encodes CASRRDRRSGNTIYF.

The chain is built from TRBV7-9 and TRBJ1-1, with D tentatively TRBD1 (5 bases). In germline, CDR1 is SEHNR, CDR2 FQNEAQ (reference sequence). The ends were cut back, 6 bases at V and 3 bases at J, with 11 bases in the middle. The CDR3 covers 13 residues. The CDR3 DNA follows: TGTGCCAGCAGACAGGAGCTGGACACTGAAGCTTTCTTT. The encoded protein is CASRQELDTEAFF. Full variable domain (remainder filled in from reference TRBV7-9 and TRBJ1-1): DTGVSQNPRHKITKRGQNVTFRCDPISEHNRLYWYRQTLGQGPEFLTYFQNEAQLEKSRLLSDRFSAERPKGSFSTLEIQRTEQGDSAMYLCASRQELDTEAFFGQGTRLTVV.

The chain links TRBV30 to TRBJ1-2; perhaps TRBD1 as D (6 bases). Germline values: CDR1 GTSNPN, CDR2 SVGIG (reference sequence). With 3 bases removed from V and 8 bases from J, the gap between germline ends came to 19 bases. The CDR3 runs 14 residues. The CDR3 sequence: CAWSEDRPGAGYTF. CDR3 bases: TGTGCCTGGAGCGAGGACCGCCCGGGGGCAGGCTACACCTTC.

CDR3: CASSSPRGGYGYTF. The CDR3 nucleotides read TGTGCCAGCAGTTCTCCCCGGGGGGGCTATGGCTACACCTTC. This sequence joins TRBV6-5 and TRBJ1-2; perhaps TRBD1 as D (5 bases). The CDR3 loop spans 14 amino acids. Trimming removed 4 bases at V and 4 bases at J, with 13 bases between. Germline loops: CDR1 MNHEY, CDR2 SVGAGI.

The V and J genes are TRBV6-6 and TRBJ1-4; unclear D gene. This CDR3 comprises 13 residues. Germline values: CDR1 MNHNY, CDR2 SVGAGI (reference sequence). Trimming cost V 5 bases and J 8 bases, with 12 bases left between them. This CDR3 is CASSLQEREKLFF. CDR3 bases: TGTGCCAGCAGTCTGCAGGAACGAGAAAAACTGTTTTTT.

V gene TRBV7-2 combines with J gene TRBJ2-3; TRBD1 matches 10 bases. The germline V gene encodes CDR1 SGHTA and CDR2 FQGNSA. The V and J ends lost 1 base and 3 bases, in that order; junction bases with no gene match: 1. CDR3 length: 15 residues. As DNA, the CDR3 is TGTGCCAGCAGCTTAGTGGGACAGGGGACAGATACGCAGTATTTT. Its protein is CASSLVGQGTDTQYF.

V usage is TRBV29-1 and J usage is TRBJ2-3, with 7 bases matching TRBD2. With 7 bases clipped from V and 0 bases from J, the junction kept 10 bases outside the gene matches. The CDR3 runs to 15 residues. Germline CDR1 SQVTM, CDR2 ANQGSEA. The CDR3 sequence: CSAVPGTTSTDTQYF. The CDR3 nucleotides read TGCAGCGCTGTCCCCGGGACTACTAGCACAGATACGCAGTATTTT.

The rearrangement joins TRBV7-9 to TRBJ1-2; the D is unclear. The germline V gene encodes CDR1 SEHNR and CDR2 FQNEAQ (reference sequence). The ends were cut back, 2 bases at V and 3 bases at J, with 7 bases in the middle. The CDR3 is made up of 13 amino acids. The CDR3 DNA reads as TGTGCCAGCAGCTTACCCAGTGACTATGGCTACACCTTC. This sequence encodes CASSLPSDYGYTF.

The J gene is TRBJ2-1, the V gene TRBV27; D may be TRBD1 or TRBD2 (5 bases each). CDR3 length: 14 amino acids. V lost 8 bases and J lost 7, with 18 bases in between. Germline CDR1 and CDR2: MNHEY and SMNVEV (reference sequence). CDR3 bases: TGTGCCAGCTCCCCTCGGGGCCGTACAAATGAGCAGTTCTTC. This sequence encodes CASSPRGRTNEQFF.

V is TRBV9 and J is TRBJ2-2; D perhaps matches TRBD1 (7 bases). The CDR3 is made up of 15 amino acids. V shed 6 bases and J shed 4 bases, with 16 bases lying between them. The germline CDR1 and CDR2 sequences are SGDLS and YYNGEE. The CDR3 region is CASMEGASFTGELFF. For the CDR3, the DNA is TGTGCCAGCATGGAGGGGGCGTCGTTCACCGGGGAGCTGTTTTTT.

The chain carries TRBV15 and TRBJ1-1; possible D gene TRBD1, 5 bases. Trimming cost V 3 bases and J 0 bases, with 11 bases left between them. CDR3 length equals 15 residues. Germline-derived CDR1 and CDR2 are LNHNV and YYDKDF (reference sequence). CDR3 nucleotides: TGTGCCACCAGCAGGGGTAGACAGTTGAACACTGAAGCTTTCTTT. The encoded protein is CATSRGRQLNTEAFF.

CDR3 bases: TGTGCCAGCAGTGAGCGGGTAAAGCAGTACTTC. It yields the protein CASSERVKQYF. The V call is TRBV6-1, the J call TRBJ2-7, with D maybe TRBD2 (5 bases). Between the trimmed V and J ends, which lost 3 bases and 8 bases, there was a span of 8 bases. The CDR3 sequence is 11 residues long. Per germline, CDR1 MNHNS and CDR2 SASEGT.

The chain couples TRBV9 to TRBJ1-1; the D gene is possibly TRBD1 (5 bases). Germline assignment: CDR1 SGDLS and CDR2 YYNGEE. Trimming cost V 9 bases and J 3 bases, with 15 bases left between them. The CDR3 length is 13 residues. CDR3 DNA sequence: TGTGCCACTGCAATGGGGCGGGACACTGAAGCTTTCTTT. The encoded protein is CATAMGRDTEAFF. The whole variable domain, remainder taken from reference TRBV9 and TRBJ1-1, is DSGVTQTPKHLITATGQRVTLRCSPRSGDLSVYWYQQSLDQGLQFLIQYYNGEERAKGNILERFSAQQFPDLHSELNLSSLELGDSALYFCATAMGRDTEAFFGQGTRLTVV.

This chain joins TRBV30 and TRBJ1-5; the D gene is possibly TRBD1 (5 bases). The CDR3 length is 13 residues. Germline V gives CDR1 GTSNPN, CDR2 SVGIG (reference sequence). Deletions cut 2 bases from V and 4 bases from J, with 9 bases between. In DNA, the CDR3 is TGTGCCTGGAGTTTGGCAGGGAATCAGCCCCAGCATTTT. The encoded protein is CAWSLAGNQPQHF. The variable domain in full, completed from reference TRBV30 and TRBJ1-5, reads SQTIHQWPATLVQPVGSPLSLECTVEGTSNPNLYWYRQAAGRGLQLLFYSVGIGQISSEVPQNLSASRPQDRQFILSSKKLLLSDSGFYLCAWSLAGNQPQHFGDGTRLSIL.

The chain joins TRBV6-6 to TRBJ2-7; D is perhaps TRBD2 (5 bases). Germline CDR1 MNHNY, CDR2 SVGAGI (reference sequence). The CDR3 extends over 15 amino acids. Trimming removed 2 bases at V and 4 bases at J, with 15 bases between. The CDR3 bases are TGTGCCAGCAGTTACCACACTAGAGAAACTTACGAGCAGTACTTC. Residues: CASSYHTRETYEQYF.

This chain uses TRBV7-9 with TRBJ2-1; TRBD2 aligns across 7 bases. CDR1 is SEHNR, CDR2 FQNEAQ, per germline (reference sequence). V was pared by 4 bases and J by 6 bases, with 15 bases of the junction left unmatched. The length of the CDR3 is 17 residues. The CDR3 bases are TGTGCCAGCAGCTCCCCCGAGACTAGCTTAAGGGGCAATGAGCAGTTCTTC. Its translation is CASSSPETSLRGNEQFF.

The rearrangement links TRBV30 to TRBJ1-2; D gene unclear. With 0 bases removed from V and 8 bases from J, the gap between germline ends came to 16 bases. In germline, CDR1 is GTSNPN, CDR2 SVGIG (reference sequence). This CDR3 comprises 14 residues. CDR3 region: CAWSVSLQPKGYTF. DNA of the CDR3: TGTGCCTGGAGTGTAAGCTTGCAGCCGAAGGGCTACACCTTC. Based on the CDR3 plus reference TRBV30 and TRBJ1-2, the full variable domain is SQTIHQWPATLVQPVGSPLSLECTVEGTSNPNLYWYRQAAGRGLQLLFYSVGIGQISSEVPQNLSASRPQDRQFILSSKKLLLSDSGFYLCAWSVSLQPKGYTFGSGTRLTVV.

The chain employs TRBV7-6 and TRBJ2-7, with D unresolved. V lost 5 bases and J 7 bases, leaving 12 bases between the germline ends. This CDR3 region has 12 residues. Germline CDR1 SGHVS, CDR2 FNYEAQ. The CDR3 spells CASSPATGEQYF. CDR3 bases: TGTGCCAGCAGCCCAGCGACCGGAGAGCAGTACTTC.

J is TRBJ1-1 and V is TRBV30; D gene ambiguous. CDR3 size: 13 residues. The germline V gene encodes CDR1 GTSNPN and CDR2 SVGIG (reference sequence). The germline V and J ends were trimmed by 0 bases and 1 base, with 6 bases remaining between them. The CDR3 region has the DNA TGTGCCTGGAGTGTAAGAGCGAACACTGAAGCTTTCTTT. This sequence encodes CAWSVRANTEAFF.

Only one count was recorded for this clone. This chain connects TRBV29-1 to TRBJ2-2; 7 bases map to TRBD1. V gave up 6 bases and J gave up 4 bases; unmatched junction bases: 8. The CDR3 is made up of 14 amino acids. The V gene's germline CDR1 is SQVTM and CDR2 ANQGSEA. As DNA, the CDR3 is TGCAGCGTCCCCGGGACAGCGAGCACCGGGGAGCTGTTTTTT. This encodes CSVPGTASTGELFF.

The chain has TRBV5-1 and TRBJ2-7, with 8 bases fitting TRBD1. Germline V gene sequence: CDR1 SGHRS, CDR2 YFSETQ. The CDR3 runs to 11 residues. Losses at the gene ends were 4 bases for V and 6 bases for J; bases not matched to a gene: 0. The CDR3 spells CASSTGGEQYF. As DNA, the CDR3 is TGCGCCAGCAGCACAGGGGGCGAGCAGTACTTC.

J is TRBJ2-1 and V is TRBV4-3, with 9 positions matching TRBD2. V lost 0 bases to trimming and J lost 7 bases; unmatched junction nucleotides: 10. The length of the CDR3 is 17 residues. CDR1 is LGHNA, CDR2 YSLEER, per germline. CDR3 amino acids: CASSQDQWGTSPNEQFF. The DNA for the CDR3 is TGCGCCAGCAGCCAAGATCAGTGGGGGACTAGCCCGAATGAGCAGTTCTTC.

CDR3 region: CASSELRRSAEAFF. CDR3 DNA sequence: TGTGCCAGCAGTGAGTTAAGAAGGTCAGCTGAAGCTTTCTTT. V is TRBV6-1 and J is TRBJ1-1; D not resolved. The CDR3 length is 14 residues. Trimming took off 3 bases at V and 6 bases at J, with 14 bases between the two ends. Per germline, CDR1 MNHNS and CDR2 SASEGT.

The V and J genes are TRBV7-3 and TRBJ2-3, with 10 nucleotides matching TRBD2. J was trimmed by 4 bases and V by 2 bases; bases with no gene match: 6. CDR3 length: 16 amino acids. CDR1 and CDR2 (germline): SGHTA, FQGTGA. The CDR3 sequence: CASSLDQREGSDTQYF. DNA of the CDR3: TGTGCCAGCAGCTTAGACCAGCGGGAGGGTTCAGATACGCAGTATTTT.

The chain uses TRBV28 and TRBJ2-6; 8 nucleotides align to TRBD2. Germline CDR1 and CDR2: MDHEN and SYDVKM. J lost 2 bases, V lost 7 bases, and 7 bases had no gene match. CDR3 length: 16 residues. The CDR3, as DNA: TGTGCCAGCACCCGGGGGGGGCCCCCTGGGGCCAACGTCCTGACTTTC. Translating it yields CASTRGGPPGANVLTF.

The chain couples TRBV19 to TRBJ1-2; D uncertain. CDR1 is LNHDA, CDR2 SQIVND, per germline (reference sequence). Trimming removed 1 base at V and 8 bases at J, with 11 bases between. The CDR3 length is 13 residues. CDR3 nucleotides: TGTGCCAGTAGTATAGTCCCGGTTTTCGGCTACACCTTC. Translated, it gives CASSIVPVFGYTF.

The rearrangement uses TRBV4-1 and TRBJ1-5; 10 bases match TRBD1. CDR1 and CDR2 from the germline V gene are MGHRA and YSYEKL. This CDR3 comprises 16 residues. V lost 1 base, J lost 2 bases, and 2 bases stayed unmatched. CDR3: CASSQGDRGGNQPQHF. Written as DNA, the CDR3 is TGCGCCAGCAGCCAAGGGGACAGGGGCGGCAATCAGCCCCAGCATTTT.

The rearrangement links TRBV6-6 to TRBJ2-7; TRBD2 is a possible D gene (6 bases). The germline gives CDR1 MNHNY, CDR2 SVGAGI (reference sequence). V was shortened by 7 bases and J by 3 bases, with 7 bases between the two germline ends. The CDR3 is made up of 11 amino acids. The CDR3 DNA is TGTGCCAGCATGGGAGGCTACGAGCAGTACTTC. Amino acids: CASMGGYEQYF.